A selection of T cell receptor beta chains follows, all from one sample in a study of blood T cell repertoires in COVID-19. TCRdb's copy holds only in-frame clones and misses some; the assay was immunoSEQ multiplex PCR. The profile covers 150,000 to 250,000 clones, with 94% appearing a single time and 0.6% to 0.9% taken by the ten largest. The sample taken for sequencing was peripheral blood. The source is a man younger than 45 with COVID-19, enrolled during active disease. Each CDR3 is given without its conserved first and last residue. Each record gives: V gene, CDR3 protein.

TRBV5-1 | ASSLPQGTSDEQF
TRBV5-5 | ASSFLRQTVGDTQY
TRBV6-5 | ASSPNSNYGYT
TRBV6-5 | ASSYSRRRETQY
TRBV5-1 | ASSRRDGHIYGYT
TRBV30 | AWGGGGANSPLH
TRBV9 | ASSVFGTGNFPGELF
TRBV2 | ASSGSAQGTQY
TRBV5-1 | ASSLDYRNTEAF
TRBV25-1 | ASSAAGQGHQETQY
TRBV11-3 | ASSLVWTGSHNEQF
TRBV6-5 | ASSYARDGTEAF
TRBV6-5 | ASSYSPGGPGELF
TRBV5-1 | ASQLPGIGNTEAF
TRBV5-1 | ASSLRGRNEQF
TRBV4-1 | ASSQGTGGGEKLF
TRBV21-1 | ASSKLQWNRQGYEQY
TRBV18 | ASSSTGSGNTIY
TRBV6-5 | ASRADSLYGYT
TRBV12-3/TRBV12-4 | ASSLWGQAF
TRBV5-1 | ASSLIQGESGYT
TRBV19 | ASSIIGEGNTEAF
TRBV7-2 | ASSSMGTEGNTIY